This T cell receptor (beta chain) appears in the sequencing data of a study of T cell responses to AZD1222 COVID-19 vaccine. As for the study in general: The analysis combined second doses at about 4 or about 12 weeks.

V was clipped by 7 bases and J by 3 bases; unmatched bases: 4. This CDR3 contains 13 residues. Looked up from germline, CDR1 is MNHEY and CDR2 is SMNVEV (reference sequence). Findings and caveats of the study: Only a handful of individuals given AZD1222 were seropositive at baseline. The breadth and depth of Spike-specific TCRs increased once two AZD1222 doses had been given. With dominance at 160-218 and 743-854, vaccine-associated CD4 TCRs spanned spike.

About this clone itself: What it binds is unknown.

Some clones are missing from TCRdb's copy, which holds only in-frame ones; the method was immunoSEQ multiplex PCR. Seen here are 93,000 or so clones, around 91% observed once, and the top ten hold 45%. The chain uses TRBV27 and TRBJ2-7, with 9 bases that match TRBD1. The receptor's source is an adult in good health. The source was peripheral blood, collected on day 0 of AZD1222 vaccination. The CDR3 loop is CASTVTGGYEQYF. As DNA, the CDR3 is TGTGCCAGCACGGTGACAGGGGGCTACGAGCAGTACTTC.